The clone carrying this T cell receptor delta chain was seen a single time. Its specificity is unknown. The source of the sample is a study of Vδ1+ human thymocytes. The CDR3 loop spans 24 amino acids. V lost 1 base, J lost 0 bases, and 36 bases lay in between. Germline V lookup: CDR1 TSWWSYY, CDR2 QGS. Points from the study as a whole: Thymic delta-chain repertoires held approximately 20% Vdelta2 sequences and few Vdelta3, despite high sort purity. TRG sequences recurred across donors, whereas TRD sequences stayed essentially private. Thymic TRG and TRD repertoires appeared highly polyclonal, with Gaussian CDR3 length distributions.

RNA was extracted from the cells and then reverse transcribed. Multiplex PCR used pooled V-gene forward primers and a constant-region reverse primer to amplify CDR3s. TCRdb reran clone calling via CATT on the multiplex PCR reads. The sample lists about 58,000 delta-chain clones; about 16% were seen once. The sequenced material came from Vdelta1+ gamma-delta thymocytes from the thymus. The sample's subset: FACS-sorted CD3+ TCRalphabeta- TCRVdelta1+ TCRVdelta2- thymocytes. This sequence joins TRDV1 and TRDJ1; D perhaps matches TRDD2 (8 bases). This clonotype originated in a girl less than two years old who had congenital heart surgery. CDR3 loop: CALGEPPGKRPSYLGGLYTDKLIF. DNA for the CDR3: TGTGCTCTTGGGGAACCCCCTGGAAAAAGGCCTTCCTATCTGGGGGGTTTGTACACCGATAAACTCATCTTT.